This T cell receptor (beta chain) appears in the sequencing data of a study of cytomegalovirus exposure and HLA in healthy donors. The PCR was carried out with 60 Vbeta primers and 13 Jbeta primers. The assay was immunoSEQ multiplex PCR, and TCRdb's table has in-frame clones only and misses some. The data hold about 98,000 clones, with roughly 70% observed a single time. Trimming took 4 bases from V and 3 from J; bases not matched to a gene: 7. CDR3 length equals 16 residues. Germline values: CDR1 SGHKS, CDR2 YYEKEE (reference sequence). The clonotype comes from a male donor in good health and CMV-seronegative. The J gene is TRBJ1-5, the V gene TRBV5-5; TRBD1 matches 10 bases. Sequenced: PBMCs. CDR3 sequence reads: CASSGKGQGSNQPQHF. In DNA, the CDR3 is TGTGCCAGCAGCGGCAAGGGACAGGGGTCCAATCAGCCCCAGCATTTT.